The entry below describes one TCR beta chain. What it recognizes is unknown. One end of the junction fails to match germline, which may point to a read error. This sample was included in a study of tumor-infiltrating lymphocytes in glioblastoma multiforme. The germline V gene has CDR1 SGHAT and CDR2 FQNNGV. The CDR3 runs 14 residues. Multiple V-beta primers and a C-beta primer amplified TCRB from RNA. TCRB cDNA was made from approximately 0.5 ug total RNA. Unique molecular identifiers were not described for the libraries. TCRdb processed the multiplex PCR reads anew with MiXCR; each CDR3 protein has one entry. This sample carries more than 10,000 distinct CDR3 sequences, 66% of them seen once, and the ten largest clones take 25% to 35%. Overall study findings and caveats: Just one glioblastoma patient contributed to the TCR-mutation comparison. Unequal TCR RNA per T cell might skew measured clone sizes.

Specimen: brain tumor tissue. The source of this sequence is a male donor with glioblastoma. This chain uses TRBV11-2 with TRBJ2-5; tentatively, D is TRBD2 (7 bases). CDR3 sequence: CASRVAGAQDTQYF. CDR3 coding DNA: TGTGCCAGCAGGGTGGCGGGGGCACAAGATACCCAGTACTTC.